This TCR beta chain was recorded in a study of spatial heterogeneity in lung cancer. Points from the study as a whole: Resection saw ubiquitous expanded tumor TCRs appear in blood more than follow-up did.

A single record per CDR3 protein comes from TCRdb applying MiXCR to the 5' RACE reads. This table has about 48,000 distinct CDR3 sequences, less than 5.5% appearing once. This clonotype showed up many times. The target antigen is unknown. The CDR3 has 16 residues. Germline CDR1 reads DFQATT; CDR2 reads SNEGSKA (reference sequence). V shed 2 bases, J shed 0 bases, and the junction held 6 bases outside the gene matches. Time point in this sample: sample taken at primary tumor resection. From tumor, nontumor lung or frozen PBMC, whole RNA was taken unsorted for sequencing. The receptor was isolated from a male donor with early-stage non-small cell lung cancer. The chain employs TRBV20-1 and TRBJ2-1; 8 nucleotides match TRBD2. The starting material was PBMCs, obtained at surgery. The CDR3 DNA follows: TGCAGTGCTAGAAGTCGGGAGGGCCGCTCCTACAATGAGCAGTTCTTC. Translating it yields CSARSREGRSYNEQFF.